A selection of T cell receptor beta chains follows, all from one sample in a study of blood T cell repertoires in COVID-19. Sequenced by immunoSEQ multiplex PCR; TCRdb stores in-frame clones only, minus some. The repertoire holds 200,000 to 250,000 clones, about 90% seen once, with about 6.9% in the top ten. Sequences were obtained from PBMCs or T cells enriched from blood (not recorded which). The receptors stem from a woman aged 30 to 39 with acute COVID-19. CDR3s include the opening cysteine and the closing phenylalanine or tryptophan. The D gene is left open where the match is weak. Size is omitted from some rows. Given values are once, few, many or a class for expanded clones.

>TRBD1|TRBV5-4|NA|TRBJ2-4
TGTGCCAGCAGCCAGGGACAGCAAAACATTCAGTACTTC
CASSQGQQNIQYF
>NA|TRBV19|NA|TRBJ1-5
TGTGCCAGTAGTCTAAGGACTGAGGGCGAGATTCAGCCCCAGCATTTT
CASSLRTEGEIQPQHF
>TRBD1|TRBV3-1/TRBV3-2|NA|TRBJ1-1
TGTGCCAGCAGCCCTCCGGGACAGACGAACACTGAAGCTTTCTTT
CASSPPGQTNTEAFF
>TRBD2|TRBV2|NA|TRBJ2-3
TGTGCCAGCAGTGAAAGGACTAGCGGGGGGCCAGATACGCAGTATTTT
CASSERTSGGPDTQYF
>TRBD2|TRBV15|NA|TRBJ2-5
TGTGCCACCAGCCTACAGACTAGCGGTGGCGAGACCCAGTACTTC
CATSLQTSGGETQYF
>TRBD2|TRBV6-2/TRBV6-3|NA|TRBJ2-3
TGTGCCAGCAGTTACGGGATAGCGGGAAACACAGATACGCAGTATTTT
CASSYGIAGNTDTQYF
>TRBD2|TRBV5-1|NA|TRBJ2-1
TGCGCCAGCAGCTTACCGGGACTAGCGGGATCTAATGAGCAGTTCTTC
CASSLPGLAGSNEQFF
>TRBD1|TRBV12-3/TRBV12-4|NA|TRBJ1-2
TGTGCCAGCAGCAAGACAGGGGACGGCTACACCTTC
CASSKTGDGYTF
>TRBD1|TRBV3-1/TRBV3-2|NA|TRBJ1-4
TGTGCCAGCAGCCACCTTCCGGACAGGGTAGATGAAAAACTGTTTTTT
CASSHLPDRVDEKLFF
>NA|TRBV29-1|NA|TRBJ2-5
TGCAGCGTCCGGAGCCTGTACCAAGAGACCCAGTACTTC
CSVRSLYQETQYF
>NA|TRBV12-3/TRBV12-4|NA|TRBJ2-7
TGTGCCAGCAGTTACGGACAGTCCTACGAGCAGTACTTC
CASSYGQSYEQYF
>NA|TRBV28|NA|TRBJ2-5
TGTGCCAGCAGTTTTTCCGTTGAGACCCAGTACTTC
CASSFSVETQYF
>NA|TRBV7-9|NA|TRBJ1-5
TGTGCCAGCAGCGGAATGCAGGGCAATCAGCCCCAGCATTTT
CASSGMQGNQPQHF
>NA|TRBV4-2|NA|TRBJ1-5
TGTGCCAGCAGCCAAGAGGGACTCAGCAATCAGCCCCAGCATTTT
CASSQEGLSNQPQHF
>TRBD2|TRBV6-2/TRBV6-3|once|TRBJ2-5
TGTGCCAGCAGTTACTCGGTGGGAGGGACGGAAGAGACCCAGTACTTC
CASSYSVGGTEETQYF
>NA|TRBV12-3/TRBV12-4|once|TRBJ2-7
TGTGCCAGCGGCCGGGACAACTACGAGCAGTACTTC
CASGRDNYEQYF
>NA|TRBV7-9|NA|TRBJ2-1
TGTGCCAGCAGCTCCGCTGCGTCAGGGCTGACCTACAATGAGCAGTTCTTC
CASSSAASGLTYNEQFF
>NA|TRBV28|NA|TRBJ2-7
TGTGCCAGCAGTTTTAGTCCAGGAATTTCTACCGAGCAGTACTTC
CASSFSPGISTEQYF
>NA|TRBV18|NA|TRBJ2-5
TGTGCCAGCTCACCCCAGTACCAAGAGACCCAGTACTTC
CASSPQYQETQYF
>TRBD2|TRBV3-1/TRBV3-2|NA|TRBJ2-7
TGTGCCAGCAGCCAATGGGCGGCTAGCGGGGGGTACAACTCCTACGAGCAGTACTTC
CASSQWAASGGYNSYEQYF
>TRBD1|TRBV6-5|NA|TRBJ1-2
TGTGCCAGCAGTATAGGGACAGCACTCAACTATGGCTACACCTTC
CASSIGTALNYGYTF
>TRBD1|TRBV4-1|few|TRBJ1-5
TGCGCCAGCAGTTGGAACAGGGGAGTTGAGCCCCAGCATTTT
CASSWNRGVEPQHF
>TRBD2|TRBV3-1/TRBV3-2|NA|TRBJ2-1
TGTGCCAGCAGCCAAGCACAAGGAACTAGCGGGGATACTACCCTCAATGAGCAGTTCTTC
CASSQAQGTSGDTTLNEQFF
>TRBD2|TRBV25-1|NA|TRBJ2-3
TGTGCCAGCAGTGAAGATAGCGGGACCACAGATACGCAGTATTTT
CASSEDSGTTDTQYF
>TRBD1|TRBV6-6|NA|TRBJ1-3
TGTGCCAGCAGCGACAGGGGGGATTCTGGAAACACCATATATTTT
CASSDRGDSGNTIYF
>TRBD1|TRBV28|few|TRBJ1-1
TGTGCCAGCAGTCCCCATCGGACAGGGACCGCTGAAGCTTTCTTT
CASSPHRTGTAEAFF
>NA|TRBV14|NA|TRBJ1-2
TGTGCCAGCAGCCAAGGACGGAGTAATAACTATGGCTACACCTTC
CASSQGRSNNYGYTF
>TRBD1|TRBV10-3|NA|TRBJ1-1
TGTGCCATCAGTGTGAAGGGGGCGGACACTGAAGCTTTCTTT
CAISVKGADTEAFF
>NA|TRBV3-1/TRBV3-2|NA|TRBJ1-2
TGTGCCAGCAGCCACTACCACGACAGTAACTATGGCTACACCTTC
CASSHYHDSNYGYTF
>TRBD1|TRBV2|NA|TRBJ1-2
TGTGCCAGCCTAGGGGGACAGGGGATCTATGGCTACACCTTC
CASLGGQGIYGYTF
>NA|TRBV18|NA|TRBJ1-4
TGTGCCAGCTCACAGTCGGACAAGGGGGAAAAACTGTTTTTT
CASSQSDKGEKLFF
>NA|TRBV7-8|NA|TRBJ2-7
TGTGCCAGCAGCAAAGAGGGCCCTTTCTCCTACGAGCAGTACTTC
CASSKEGPFSYEQYF
>NA|TRBV4-3|NA|TRBJ1-2
TGCGCCAGCAGCCAAGAGGACAGCAATGGCTACACCTTC
CASSQEDSNGYTF
>NA|TRBV3-1/TRBV3-2|NA|TRBJ1-1
TGTGCCAGCAGCCAAGCAAGGGGGTGGGCTGAAGCTTTCTTT
CASSQARGWAEAFF
>TRBD2|TRBV7-6|once|TRBJ2-2
TGTGCCAGCAGCACGTGGACTAGTAGGGCCCCCGGGGAGCTGTTTTTT
CASSTWTSRAPGELFF
>NA|TRBV6-2/TRBV6-3|NA|TRBJ1-6
TGTGCCAGCAGTTACTCTCAGGGATCACCCCTCCACTTT
CASSYSQGSPLHF
>NA|TRBV7-9|NA|TRBJ1-1
TGTGCCAGCAGCTCGCTGACAGTCCGAACCCCTGAAGCTTTCTTT
CASSSLTVRTPEAFF
>NA|TRBV7-7|NA|TRBJ2-5
TGTGCTAGCAGCTCGGACCGAGGGGGAGAGACCCAGTACTTC
CASSSDRGGETQYF
>NA|TRBV4-3|NA|TRBJ2-7
TGCGCCAGCAGCCAATATAGTCAGGGGCCCTACGAGCAGTACTTC
CASSQYSQGPYEQYF
>NA|TRBV28|NA|TRBJ1-6
TGTGCCAGCAGTTTCGGGCAGGGGTATAATTCACCCCTCCACTTT
CASSFGQGYNSPLHF
>TRBD1|TRBV5-1|NA|TRBJ1-5
TGCGCCAGCAGCTTGGATGGACAGGGGAATCAGCCCCAGCATTTT
CASSLDGQGNQPQHF
>TRBD2|TRBV7-2|NA|TRBJ2-5
TGTGCCAGCAGCTTAGGGGGGACTAGCGACCAAGAGACCCAGTACTTC
CASSLGGTSDQETQYF
>TRBD1|TRBV5-8|NA|TRBJ1-5
TGTGCCAGCGGCGAGACAGGGGTGGATAATCAGCCCCAGCATTTT
CASGETGVDNQPQHF
>TRBD2|TRBV5-1|NA|TRBJ2-1
TGCGCCAGCAGCTTGGCGACTAGCGGGATCCTCTCATACAATGAGCAGTTCTTC
CASSLATSGILSYNEQFF
>TRBD1|TRBV28|few|TRBJ1-4
TGTGCCAGTGGGACAGGGGCAACTAATGAAAAACTGTTTTTT
CASGTGATNEKLFF
>NA|TRBV30|NA|TRBJ1-1
TGTGCCTGGACCAGGCAGAACACTGAAGCTTTCTTT
CAWTRQNTEAFF
>NA|TRBV11-2|NA|TRBJ2-1
TGTGCCAGCAGCTGGACGACAGCATATGAGCAGTTCTTC
CASSWTTAYEQFF
>NA|TRBV27|NA|TRBJ1-2
TGTGCCAGCACCCCTTTTGCGGGGGCGTCGGGCTACACCTTC
CASTPFAGASGYTF
>TRBD1|TRBV11-2|few|TRBJ1-2
TGTGCCAGCACCCCGGGACAGCGGGAGAACTATGGCTACACCTTC
CASTPGQRENYGYTF
>TRBD2|TRBV28|NA|TRBJ2-3
TGTGCCAGCAGTTTATGGCTAGCGGGAGAGATCACAGATACGCAGTATTTT
CASSLWLAGEITDTQYF